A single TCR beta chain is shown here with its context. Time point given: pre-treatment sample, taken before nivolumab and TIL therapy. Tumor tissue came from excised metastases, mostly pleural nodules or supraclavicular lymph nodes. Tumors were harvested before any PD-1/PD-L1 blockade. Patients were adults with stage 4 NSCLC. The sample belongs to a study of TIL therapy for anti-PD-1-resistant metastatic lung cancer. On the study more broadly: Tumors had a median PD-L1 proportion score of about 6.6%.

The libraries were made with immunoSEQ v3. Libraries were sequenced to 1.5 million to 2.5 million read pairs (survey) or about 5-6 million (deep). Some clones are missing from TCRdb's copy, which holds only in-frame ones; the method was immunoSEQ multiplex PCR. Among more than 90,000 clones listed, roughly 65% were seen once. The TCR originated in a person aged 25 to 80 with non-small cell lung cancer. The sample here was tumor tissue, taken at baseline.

CDR3 DNA: TGTGCCAGCAGCTTAAGATGGCAGGGAGGCTACGAGCAGTACTTC. It yields the protein CASSLRWQGGYEQYF. The chain links TRBV7-2 to TRBJ2-7, with D possibly matching TRBD2 (6 bases). V shed 2 bases and J shed 3 bases, with 14 bases lying between them. This CDR3 contains 15 residues. Germline lookup yields CDR1 SGHTA and CDR2 FQGNSA.